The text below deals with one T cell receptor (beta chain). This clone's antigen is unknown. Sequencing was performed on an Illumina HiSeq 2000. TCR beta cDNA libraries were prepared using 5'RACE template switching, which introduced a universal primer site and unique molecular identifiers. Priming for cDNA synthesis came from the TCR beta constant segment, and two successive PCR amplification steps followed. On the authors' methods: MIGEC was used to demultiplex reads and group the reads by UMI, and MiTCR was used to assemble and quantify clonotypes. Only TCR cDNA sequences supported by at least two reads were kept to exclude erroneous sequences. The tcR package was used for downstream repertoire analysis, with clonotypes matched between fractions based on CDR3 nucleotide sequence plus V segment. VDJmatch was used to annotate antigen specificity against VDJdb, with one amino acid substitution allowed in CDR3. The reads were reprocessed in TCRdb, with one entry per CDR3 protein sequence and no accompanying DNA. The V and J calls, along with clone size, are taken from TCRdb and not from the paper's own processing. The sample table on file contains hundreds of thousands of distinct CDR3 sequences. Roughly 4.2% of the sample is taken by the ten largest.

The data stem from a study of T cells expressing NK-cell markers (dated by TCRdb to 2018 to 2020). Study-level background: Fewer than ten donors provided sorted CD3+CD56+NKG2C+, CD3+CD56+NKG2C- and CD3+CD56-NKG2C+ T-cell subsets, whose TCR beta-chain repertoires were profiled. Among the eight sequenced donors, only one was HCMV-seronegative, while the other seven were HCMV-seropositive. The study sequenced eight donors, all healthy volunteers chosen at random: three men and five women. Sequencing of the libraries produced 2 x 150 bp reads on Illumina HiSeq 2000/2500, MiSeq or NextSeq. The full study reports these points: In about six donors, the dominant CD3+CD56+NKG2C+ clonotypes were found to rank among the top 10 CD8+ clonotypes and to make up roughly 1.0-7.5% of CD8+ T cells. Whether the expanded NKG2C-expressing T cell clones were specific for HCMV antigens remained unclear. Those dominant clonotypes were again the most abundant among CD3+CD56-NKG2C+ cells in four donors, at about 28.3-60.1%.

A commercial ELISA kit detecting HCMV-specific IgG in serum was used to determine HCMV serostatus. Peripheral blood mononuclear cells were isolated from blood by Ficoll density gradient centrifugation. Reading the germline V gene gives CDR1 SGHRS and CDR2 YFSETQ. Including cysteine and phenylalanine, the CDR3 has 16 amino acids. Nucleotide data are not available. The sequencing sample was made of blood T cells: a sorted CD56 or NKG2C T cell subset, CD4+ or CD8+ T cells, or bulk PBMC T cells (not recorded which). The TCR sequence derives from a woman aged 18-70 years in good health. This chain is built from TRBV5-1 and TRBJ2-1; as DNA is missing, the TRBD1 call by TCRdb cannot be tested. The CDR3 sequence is CASSIPPTGSYNEQFF.